The next 5 T cell receptor beta chains were all read from a single sample in a study of neoadjuvant anti-PD-1 for oral cavity cancer. The assay was immunoSEQ multiplex PCR, and TCRdb's table has in-frame clones only and misses some. The table includes under 85,000 clones, 84% detected once. This sample comprised PBMCs, obtained before nivolumab (anti-PD-1) treatment. The receptor set was obtained from a person between 35 and 79 years old with oral cavity squamous cell carcinoma.

In its sample, this clone was seen a few times. This chain joins TRBV2 and TRBJ2-5, with 7 bases fitting TRBD2. After removal of 4 bases from V and 5 bases from J, the junction contained 7 bases not matched to a gene. Germline V gene lookup returns CDR1 SNHLY and CDR2 FYNNEI. The CDR3 extends over 14 amino acids. The CDR3 sequence: CASSVKRGSETQYF. In DNA, the CDR3 is TGTGCCAGCAGTGTCAAGCGCGGGAGTGAGACCCAGTACTTC.

This clone showed up just once. This chain joins TRBV7-3 and TRBJ2-1, with 16 bases aligning to TRBD2. From germline, CDR1 is SGHTA and CDR2 FQGTGA. Trimming at V came to 0 bases and at J to 7 bases, leaving 3 bases not matched to a gene. The CDR3 has 17 residues. CDR3 nucleotides: TGTGCCAGCAGCTTAACGGTGGGACTAGCGGGAGGGAATGAGCAGTTCTTC. This gives the protein CASSLTVGLAGGNEQFF.

The chain employs TRBV2 and TRBJ2-2; 8 bases are shared with TRBD2. Germline-derived CDR1 and CDR2 are SNHLY and FYNNEI. The trim removed 8 bases at V and 5 bases at J, leaving 13 bases unmatched. There are 16 residues in the CDR3. Here the CDR3 DNA reads TGTGCCAGCCAGCGGGGGAGCGGGAGCGGTACCGGGGAGCTGTTTTTT. Translation gives CASQRGSGSGTGELFF.

The chain joins TRBV7-2 to TRBJ2-3; possible D gene TRBD2, 5 bases. CDR1 is SGHTA, CDR2 FQGNSA, per germline. Trimming cost V 5 bases and J 6 bases, with 9 bases left between them. The CDR3 contains 12 residues. This CDR3 is CASSLLGDTQYF. The CDR3 DNA is TGTGCCAGCAGCCTACTAGGGGATACGCAGTATTTT. Together with reference TRBV7-2 and TRBJ2-3, the CDR3 gives the full variable domain: GAGVSQSPSNKVTEKGKDVELRCDPISGHTALYWYRQSLGQGLEFLIYFQGNSAPDKSGLPSDRFSAERTGGSVSTLTIQRTQQEDSAVYLCASSLLGDTQYFGPGTRLTVL.

The genes are TRBV5-4 and TRBJ2-7; TRBD1 aligns across 11 bases. Trimming took 2 bases from V and 6 from J; bases not matched to a gene: 7. There are 15 residues in the CDR3. CDR1 and CDR2 (germline): SGHNT, YYREEE (reference sequence). This CDR3 reads CASSLSRGQGAEQYF. The CDR3 region has the DNA TGTGCCAGCAGCTTATCTCGTGGACAGGGGGCCGAGCAGTACTTC.